These T cell receptor beta chains were read from a single sample in a study of T cell repertoires in cytomegalovirus infection. TCRdb independently ran MiXCR on the reads; one entry per CDR3 protein. Among around 95,000 distinct CDR3 sequences listed, about 29% were seen once. These receptors' targets are unknown. Specimen: CD8+ T cells from cultured PBMCs, collected from culture after CMV antigen stimulation. These receptors were collected from a human donor in good health (CMV status not recorded). Some clones in this sample may be carry-over from other donors' samples. Each CDR3 is given with its conserved first and last residue. D genes are given only for firm matches. The size entry is marked missing in some rows and otherwise reads once, few, many or a size class.

>TRBD2|many|TRBJ2-7|TRBV7-6
TGTGCCAGCAGCTTCACTAGCGAGGGCAACGAGCAGTACTTC
CASSFTSEGNEQYF
>-|-|TRBJ2-3|TRBV12-3/TRBV12-4
TGTGCCAGCAGTTATCCCCGGCGGGGAGGCACAGATACGCAGTATTTT
CASSYPRRGGTDTQYF
>TRBD1|-|TRBJ2-7|TRBV6-5
TGTGCCAGCAGTTACTCCGGGACAGGAGACGAGCAGTACTTC
CASSYSGTGDEQYF
>TRBD2|-|TRBJ2-1|TRBV12-3/TRBV12-4
TGTGCCTCGGGGGGCTACAATGAGCAGTTCTTC
CASGGYNEQFF
>TRBD1|-|TRBJ1-1|TRBV6-5
TGTGCCAGCAGTTACTCGCCCGTGGGACAGGTGGGGCCTGAAGCTTTCTTT
CASSYSPVGQVGPEAFF
>-|-|TRBJ2-3|TRBV20-1
TGCAGTGCTATTCCCCCCAACACAGATACGCAGTATTTT
CSAIPPNTDTQYF
>TRBD2|-|TRBJ2-3|TRBV3-1
TGTGCCAGCAGCCAACTAGCGGGGGGAAGAGATACGCAGTATTTT
CASSQLAGGRDTQYF
>-|-|TRBJ2-7|TRBV28
TGTGCCAGCAGTTTTGGGCAGTCCTACGAGCAGTACTTC
CASSFGQSYEQYF
>TRBD2|-|TRBJ2-3|TRBV4-1
TGCGCCAGCAGACCAGTTAGCGGGGGGGTGGATACGCAGTATTTT
CASRPVSGGVDTQYF
>-|-|TRBJ2-2|TRBV28
TGTGCCAGCAGTTTATATGGGGGTACCGGGGAGCTGTTTTTT
CASSLYGGTGELFF
>TRBD1|many|TRBJ2-7|TRBV6-5
TGTGCCAGCAGTTACCGGGACAGGAACTACGAGCAGTACTTC
CASSYRDRNYEQYF
>TRBD2|few|TRBJ2-7|TRBV2
TGTGCCAGCAGCCTAGCGGGGGAGTACGAGCAGTACTTC
CASSLAGEYEQYF
>TRBD1|many|TRBJ2-1|TRBV12-3/TRBV12-4
TGTGCCAGCAGTCGGGACAGGGGGGTAAGCCAGCAGTTCTTC
CASSRDRGVSQQFF
>-|-|TRBJ1-5|TRBV10-2
TGCGCCAGCAGTGAGAGACAGTCGGGCCAGCCCCAGCATTTT
CASSERQSGQPQHF
>-|-|TRBJ2-7|TRBV6-1
TGTGCCAGCAGTGGGGGGGGCAGCCCCGAGCAGTACTTC
CASSGGGSPEQYF
>-|-|TRBJ2-3|TRBV11-2
TGTGCCAGCAGCTTAGCGGTCAGTCAAGCAGATACGCAGTATTTT
CASSLAVSQADTQYF
>TRBD2|-|TRBJ2-7|TRBV5-4
TGTGCCAGCAGGGGACTATTTACCTACGAGCAGTACTTC
CASRGLFTYEQYF
>-|many|TRBJ2-3|TRBV2
TGTGCCAGCAGTGGAATTTTTACAGATACGCAGTATTTT
CASSGIFTDTQYF
>-|many|TRBJ2-5|TRBV7-9
TGTGCCAGCAGCTTAGAGGTCTCTCCTCAAGAGACCCAGTACTTC
CASSLEVSPQETQYF
>-|-|TRBJ2-7|TRBV12-3/TRBV12-4
TGTGCCAGCAGTTTAGGCGGGGTGACCTCCTACGAGCAGTACTTC
CASSLGGVTSYEQYF
>-|-|TRBJ2-7|TRBV4-1
TGCGCCAGCAGCCCTGGAGGGGTCGAGCAGTACTTC
CASSPGGVEQYF
>TRBD2|many|TRBJ2-3|TRBV12-3/TRBV12-4
TGTGCCAGCAGTACCCAGGGACTAGCGGGGGGGCGGCAGTATTTT
CASSTQGLAGGRQYF
>-|-|TRBJ2-5|TRBV12-3/TRBV12-4
TGTGCCAGCAGTTTACCGAATGAAGAGACCCAGTACTTC
CASSLPNEETQYF
>TRBD2|medium-sized|TRBJ2-1|TRBV11-3
TGTGCCAGCAGCTTAGGGGTAGCGGGGGGGCCAAGAAATGAGCAGTTCTTC
CASSLGVAGGPRNEQFF
>-|-|TRBJ2-1|TRBV7-9
TGTGCCAGCAGCTTGACTCCATGGAGCTCCTACAATGAGCAGTTCTTC
CASSLTPWSSYNEQFF
>-|-|TRBJ2-3|TRBV6-5
TGTGCCAGCAGTTACCCGGGAAGCACAGATACGCAGTATTTT
CASSYPGSTDTQYF
>TRBD1|many|TRBJ2-7|TRBV7-6
TGTGCCAGCAGCTCCCCCGGGACAGGGCGCTACGAGCAGTACTTC
CASSSPGTGRYEQYF
>-|-|TRBJ1-1|TRBV12-3/TRBV12-4
TGTGCCAGCAGCCCCGGTGGTGAAGCTTTCTTT
CASSPGGEAFF
>-|-|TRBJ2-1|TRBV6-2/TRBV6-3
TGTGCCAGCAGCCCTGGGGTAGGGCAGTTCTTC
CASSPGVGQFF
>-|many|TRBJ1-2|TRBV7-2
TGTGCCAGCAGCTTAGTAGTGACAGACTATGGCTACACCTTC
CASSLVVTDYGYTF
>TRBD2|-|TRBJ2-7|TRBV12-3/TRBV12-4
TGTGCCAGCAGGCGGACTAGCGGGGGAAAAGCCTACGAGCAGTACTTC
CASRRTSGGKAYEQYF
>TRBD1|many|TRBJ1-2|TRBV20-1
TGCAGTGCACGGACAGGGGGCAACTTTGGTAACTATGGCTACACCTTC
CSARTGGNFGNYGYTF
>-|-|TRBJ1-2|TRBV3-1
TGTGCCAGCAGCCAAGGCACCAAAGGCTACACCTTC
CASSQGTKGYTF
>TRBD1|few|TRBJ2-1|TRBV7-2
TGTGCCAGCAGCTTAAGCCCCCCCGGGACAGGGAGGAATGAGCAGTTCTTC
CASSLSPPGTGRNEQFF
>-|few|TRBJ1-3|TRBV28
TGTGCCAGCAGTTCCTTCGAGGAGAACTCTGGAAACACCATATATTTT
CASSSFEENSGNTIYF
>-|many|TRBJ2-7|TRBV7-2
TGTGCCAGCAGCGTGTCAATGAGCTCCTACGAGCAGTACTTC
CASSVSMSSYEQYF
>TRBD1|-|TRBJ2-7|TRBV2
TGTGCCAGCGGGGGACAGGGCTCCTACGAGCAGTACTTC
CASGGQGSYEQYF
>-|-|TRBJ2-6|TRBV13
TGTGCCAGCAGCCCCCCCTCTGGGGCCAACGTCCTGACTTTC
CASSPPSGANVLTF
>TRBD2|-|TRBJ2-2|TRBV12-3/TRBV12-4
TGTGCCAGCAGTTTCACCCGGACTAGCGGGGGCCGGAACACCGGGGAGCTGTTTTTT
CASSFTRTSGGRNTGELFF
>-|-|TRBJ2-5|TRBV7-2
TGTGCCAGCAGACCCCCAGGAGGGGAGACCCAGTACTTC
CASRPPGGETQYF
>-|-|TRBJ1-2|TRBV19
TGTGCCAGTAGCCCGTGGGACCGCTATGGCTACACCTTC
CASSPWDRYGYTF
>-|few|TRBJ2-5|TRBV7-9
TGTGCCAGCGAACTGAGGGGCGGGGAAGGAGAGACCCAGTACTTC
CASELRGGEGETQYF
>-|few|TRBJ2-7|TRBV11-3
TGTGCCAGCAGCTTAGGGACTACCGGGGAGCAGTACTTC
CASSLGTTGEQYF
>TRBD1|-|TRBJ1-1|TRBV5-5
TGTGCCAGCAGCTCCCTGACAGGGTTAAATTGGGGGACTGAAGCTTTCTTT
CASSSLTGLNWGTEAFF
>TRBD1|few|TRBJ2-5|TRBV6-5
TGTGCCAGCAGTTACGGGACAGGGGGCGAGACCCAGTACTTC
CASSYGTGGETQYF